This paragraph reports one T cell receptor beta chain. Next came a second PCR, run for 7 to 11 cycles, which used a sample-barcoded 5' primer along with a J-beta primer mix. TCRdb processed the 5' RACE reads anew with MiXCR; each CDR3 protein has one entry. The sample lists about 500,000 distinct CDR3 sequences, nearly 25% occurring once. The sample is drawn from a study of blood T cells in healthy people across ages. CDR3 length: 14 residues. Trimming stripped 1 base from V and 5 bases from J, with 11 bases between. CDR1 is SGHTA and CDR2 is FQGNSA in the germline V gene. These same records also appear under a second study, on T cells of mothers and their children.

The sequence was collected from a boy between 10 and 17 years old in good health. Material for sequencing was blood. The rearrangement joins TRBV7-2 to TRBJ1-2; D remains ambiguous. CDR3 residues: CASSLVAAEYGYTF. The DNA for the CDR3 is TGTGCCAGCAGCTTAGTAGCGGCAGAGTATGGCTACACCTTC.